This T cell receptor (beta chain) was sequenced during a study of blood T cell repertoires in COVID-19. On the study more broadly: Donors in the United States, Italy and Spain gave samples during acute or convalescent COVID-19.

With V trimmed by 7 bases and J by 4 bases, 9 bases remained unmatched. The germline gives CDR1 SGDLS, CDR2 YYNGEE. The CDR3 totals 15 residues. TCRdb keeps only in-frame clones here, not all; method: immunoSEQ multiplex PCR. This table has 450,000 to 500,000 clones, approximately 90% appearing once. Two negative PCRs, clearance, or symptom resolution were required of recovered Cohort 3 donors. The specimen was PBMCs or T cells enriched from blood (not recorded which). This clonotype was sampled from a woman aged 60-75 years who had recovered from COVID-19. The chain has TRBV9 and TRBJ2-3, with 10 bases identical to TRBD2. The CDR3 region is CASSERGGPPDTQYF. DNA for the CDR3: TGTGCCAGCTCCGAGCGGGGGGGCCCCCCAGATACGCAGTATTTT.